The 27 T cell receptor beta chains in this list originate from one sample, sequenced in a study of blood T cell repertoires in COVID-19. Profiled with immunoSEQ multiplex PCR; TCRdb holds only in-frame clones, not every one. The sample lists tens of thousands of clones; over 75% were seen once. The sequenced material came from peripheral blood. These receptors came from a man aged 50-60 years with active COVID-19.

The chain combines TRBV19 with TRBJ1-6; maybe TRBD1 (5 bases). There are 15 residues in the CDR3. CDR1 is LNHDA and CDR2 is SQIVND in the germline V gene (reference sequence). V lost 7 bases and J lost 7, with 17 bases in between. CDR3 nucleotides: TGTGCCAGTACTTACGGTCGGGGGACGAATTCACCCCTCCACTTT. Protein: CASTYGRGTNSPLHF.

This clone was seen a single time. One end of the junction is discordant with germline, which a read error may explain. The rearrangement joins TRBV25-1 to TRBJ1-1; D ambiguous. Germline loops: CDR1 MGHDK, CDR2 SYGVNS. This CDR3 spans 15 amino acids. For the CDR3, the DNA is TGTGCCAGCAGTGAAACGGGTAGACGGAACGCTGAAGCTTTCTTT. This translates into CASSETGRRNAEAFF.

This chain uses TRBV10-1 with TRBJ2-7; D unresolved. Germline-derived CDR1 and CDR2 are WNHNN and SYGVQD (reference sequence). V gave up 3 bases and J gave up 2 bases, with 20 bases separating them. The length of the CDR3 is 17 residues. CDR3 protein: CASSEISRISHAYEQYF. The CDR3 coding sequence is TGCGCCAGCAGTGAAATCTCCCGGATTAGCCACGCCTACGAGCAGTACTTC.

V gene TRBV12-5 combines with J gene TRBJ2-2; D may be TRBD2 (5 bases). Germline V gene lookup returns CDR1 LGHNT and CDR2 FRNRAP. V was clipped by 2 bases and J by 6 bases, with 10 bases between them. CDR3 length: 14 residues. CDR3 in DNA: TGTGCTAGTGGTTTGAGCGGAGGTTCCGGGGAGCTGTTTTTT. Its protein is CASGLSGGSGELFF.

This rearrangement joins TRBV7-8 to TRBJ2-1, with 8 bases aligning to TRBD2. The CDR3 consists of 15 residues. J gave up 2 bases and V 3 bases, and 3 bases lay outside the gene matches. Per germline, CDR1 SGHVS and CDR2 FQNEAQ. The CDR3 nucleotides are TGTGCCAGCAGCTTTGGTAGCGGGACCTACAATGAGCAGTTCTTC. It translates to CASSFGSGTYNEQFF.

This chain links TRBV6-9 with TRBJ2-3, with a tentative D call TRBD2 (6 bases). CDR1 is MNHGY, CDR2 SVAAGI, per germline. This CDR3 region has 15 residues. The V end was cut by 4 bases, the J end by 3 bases, with 14 bases between. The CDR3: CASSWDWTETDTQYF. The CDR3 DNA reads as TGTGCCAGCAGTTGGGACTGGACCGAAACAGATACGCAGTATTTT.

This chain links TRBV28 with TRBJ1-4; 11 bases match TRBD1. The CDR3 length is 16 residues. Germline V gene sequence: CDR1 MDHEN, CDR2 SYDVKM. With V trimmed by 6 bases and J by 5 bases, 8 bases remained unmatched. CDR3 sequence reads: CASSPVRDRGNEKLFF. CDR3 nucleotides: TGTGCCAGCAGCCCCGTCCGGGACAGGGGGAATGAAAAACTGTTTTTT.

The chain recombines TRBV15 with TRBJ2-7, with 10 bases that match TRBD1. The CDR3 has 15 residues. Looked up from germline, CDR1 is LNHNV and CDR2 is YYDKDF (reference sequence). The ends lost 5 bases at V and 1 base at J; junction bases unmatched: 5. This CDR3 reads CATSSGQGGSYEQYF. CDR3 DNA sequence: TGTGCCACCAGCTCTGGACAGGGGGGATCCTACGAGCAGTACTTC.

This clone has only a few counts. This chain links TRBV19 with TRBJ1-5, with unresolved D. Germline V lookup: CDR1 LNHDA, CDR2 SQIVND (reference sequence). The CDR3 totals 13 residues. V dropped 5 bases and J dropped 4 bases, with 9 bases sitting between them. CDR3 DNA sequence: TGTGCCAGTAGTGTTACTGAGAATCAGCCCCAGCATTTT. Amino acids: CASSVTENQPQHF.

The rearrangement uses TRBV14 and TRBJ2-1, with 9 nucleotides matching TRBD1. From germline, CDR1 is SGHDN and CDR2 FVKESK. With 0 bases clipped from V and 14 bases from J, the junction kept 8 bases outside the gene matches. This CDR3 has 14 residues. CDR3: CASSQESGGTGKFF. The DNA of the CDR3 is TGTGCCAGCAGCCAAGAAAGTGGAGGGACAGGGAAGTTCTTC.

This clone is a singleton in its sample. This rearrangement joins TRBV28 to TRBJ2-2, with TRBD2 as a possible D gene (6 bases). V lost 5 bases, J lost 4 bases, and 20 bases lay in between. This CDR3 is 17 amino acids long. Germline V lookup: CDR1 MDHEN, CDR2 SYDVKM. This CDR3 is CASSTPGTRFGTGELFF. CDR3 DNA sequence: TGTGCCAGCAGTACCCCAGGGACTCGATTCGGCACCGGGGAGCTGTTTTTT.

J is TRBJ1-2 and V is TRBV3-1 (or the pseudogene TRBV3-2), with 8 bases matching TRBD1. The CDR3 contains 15 residues. The germline CDR1 and CDR2 sequences are LGHDT and YNNKEL (reference sequence). With 5 bases clipped from V and 5 bases from J, the junction kept 10 bases outside the gene matches. The CDR3 loop reads CASSYSGGGGYGYTF. The CDR3 DNA follows: TGTGCCAGCAGCTATTCAGGGGGCGGAGGGTATGGCTACACCTTC.

The rearrangement joins TRBV5-4 to TRBJ1-1; possibly TRBD1 for D (5 bases). This CDR3 is built from 14 residues. The germline V gene encodes CDR1 SGHNT and CDR2 YYREEE (reference sequence). V dropped 4 bases and J dropped 2 bases, with 12 bases sitting between them. The CDR3, as DNA: TGTGCCAGCAGCGTTGACTGGGGCAACACTGAAGCTTTCTTT. Translating gives CASSVDWGNTEAFF.

The V and J genes are TRBV6-5 and TRBJ2-1; TRBD1 matches 9 bases. Germline CDR1 is MNHEY and CDR2 is SVGAGI. The CDR3 sequence is 11 residues long. Trimming removed 6 bases from V and 12 bases from J; junction bases left unmatched: 3. The CDR3 bases are TGTGCCAGCAGCCTGACAGGGGGGCAGTTCTTC. This encodes CASSLTGGQFF.

Only one count was recorded for this clone. This sequence joins TRBV6-1 and TRBJ2-3; TRBD1 agrees at 12 bases. The V gene's germline CDR1 is MNHNS and CDR2 SASEGT. The trim removed 4 bases at V and 5 bases at J, leaving 7 bases unmatched. The CDR3 spans 16 residues. The CDR3 protein is CASSVPGQGAGDTQYF. CDR3 in DNA: TGTGCCAGCAGTGTCCCGGGACAGGGGGCGGGAGATACGCAGTATTTT.

As DNA, the CDR3 is TGTGCCAGCAGCCCTGGTCAGGTGAACGAGCAGTACTTC. Its protein is CASSPGQVNEQYF. The chain recombines TRBV7-3 with TRBJ2-7, with D hard to call. The germline V and J ends were trimmed by 5 bases and 5 bases, with 13 bases remaining between them. Germline V gene data show CDR1 as SGHTA and CDR2 as FQGTGA. The CDR3 contains 13 residues.

This clone was seen only once. The V call is TRBV24-1, the J call TRBJ1-1, with TRBD1 matching 8 bases. Looked up from germline, CDR1 is KGHDR and CDR2 is SFDVKD. V trimming: 11 bases; J trimming: 1 base; junction bases outside the gene matches: 8. The CDR3 covers 14 residues. The CDR3 DNA sequence: TGTGCCAGCCAAGCGACAGGGGAGAACACTGAAGCTTTCTTT. Its translation is CASQATGENTEAFF.

This chain links TRBV29-1 with TRBJ1-1; D remains ambiguous. V was shortened by 7 bases and J by 2 bases, with 11 bases between the two germline ends. This CDR3 has 12 residues. Germline-derived CDR1 and CDR2 are SQVTM and ANQGSEA. For the CDR3, the DNA is TGCAGCGGTGAGCGGGTTAACACTGAAGCTTTCTTT. This encodes CSGERVNTEAFF.

This chain links TRBV9 with TRBJ2-5; maybe TRBD1 (6 bases). CDR3 length: 16 residues. The V and J ends lost 0 bases and 0 bases respectively, with 12 bases between them. Germline loops: CDR1 SGDLS, CDR2 YYNGEE. The CDR3 protein is CASSVGSGAYQETQYF. The CDR3 nucleotides read TGTGCCAGCAGCGTAGGGTCAGGGGCTTACCAAGAGACCCAGTACTTC.

The V call is TRBV5-1, the J call TRBJ2-7; TRBD1 aligns across 8 bases. The J segment lost 2 bases and the V segment lost 5 bases, leaving 6 bases of the junction unmatched. Per the germline V gene, CDR1 is SGHRS and CDR2 is YFSETQ. The CDR3 spans 14 residues. CDR3 sequence: CASSRDRSAYEQYF. CDR3 nucleotide sequence: TGCGCCAGCAGTAGGGACAGGTCAGCCTACGAGCAGTACTTC.

The chain recombines TRBV4-3 with TRBJ1-1; D gene ambiguous. V dropped 1 base and J dropped 1 base, with 7 bases sitting between them. This CDR3 has 14 amino acids. CDR1 and CDR2 from the germline V gene are LGHNA and YSLEER. In nucleotides, the CDR3 is TGCGCCAGCAGCCAAGGTCCAGGGAACACTGAAGCTTTCTTT. Translation: CASSQGPGNTEAFF.

The chain uses TRBV5-6 and TRBJ1-2; D may be TRBD1 (6 bases). There are 13 residues in the CDR3. Germline-derived CDR1 and CDR2 are SGHDT and YYEEEE. V was trimmed by 6 bases and J by 7 bases, leaving 16 bases between them. The CDR3 nucleotides read TGTGCCAGCAAGCGCCCTGGGGGCGGTGGCTACACCTTC. Amino acid sequence: CASKRPGGGGYTF.

The V and J genes are TRBV6-5 and TRBJ2-3; perhaps TRBD2 as D (6 bases). Per germline, CDR1 MNHEY and CDR2 SVGAGI. V gave up 8 bases and J gave up 0 bases, with 15 bases separating them. CDR3 size: 15 residues. CDR3 protein: CASESAGRSTDTQYF. The CDR3 coding sequence is TGTGCCAGCGAATCCGCGGGGCGTAGCACAGATACGCAGTATTTT.

The V and J genes are TRBV19 and TRBJ2-1; 7 nucleotides match TRBD2. This CDR3 is 15 amino acids long. Trimming took 5 bases from V and 5 from J; bases not matched to a gene: 9. CDR1 and CDR2 (germline): LNHDA, SQIVND (reference sequence). CDR3 sequence (DNA): TGTGCCAGTAGTCCCCAAGGGACTAATAACAATGAGCAGTTCTTC. It encodes CASSPQGTNNNEQFF.

This clone has only one observation. This rearrangement joins TRBV28 to TRBJ1-4, with D tentatively TRBD1 (6 bases). Germline V gene lookup returns CDR1 MDHEN and CDR2 SYDVKM. The V end lost 6 bases, the J end lost 7 bases, and 12 bases lay between the germline ends. The CDR3 is 13 residues long. The CDR3 DNA is TGTGCCAGCAGGGCAGGGGCGGCTGAAAAACTGTTTTTT. This translates into CASRAGAAEKLFF.

V and J are TRBV28 and TRBJ2-7, with 10 bases aligning to TRBD2. The CDR3 has 12 amino acids. J gave up 3 bases and V 9 bases, and 2 bases lay outside the gene matches. The germline V gene has CDR1 MDHEN and CDR2 SYDVKM. CDR3 region: CASRTSGYEQYF. The CDR3 bases are TGTGCCAGTAGGACTAGCGGCTACGAGCAGTACTTC.

V and J are TRBV5-4 and TRBJ1-2; 9 bases match TRBD1. Germline trimming cut 4 bases from V and 6 bases from J; bases unmatched to any gene: 10. The CDR3 runs to 15 residues. From germline, CDR1 is SGHNT and CDR2 YYREEE (reference sequence). CDR3 bases: TGTGCCAGCAGCGCTCCGGGACAGGGTCTAAATGGCTACACCTTC. Amino acids: CASSAPGQGLNGYTF.